This T cell receptor beta chain was profiled in a study of CD8 T cells in Susac syndrome. Random-hexamer reverse transcription was applied to roughly 0.5 to 1 ug RNA. The CDR3 of TCR beta was amplified by immunoSEQ multiplex PCR across 54 Vbeta and 13 Jbeta. A single record per CDR3 protein comes from TCRdb applying MiXCR to the immunoSEQ multiplex PCR reads. Of about 430,000 distinct CDR3 sequences in the sample, 75% to 90% were seen once. Points on this clonotype: The antigen is not known.

Study-level findings and limits: The study acknowledged a relatively small number of individuals in its TCR sequencing and HLA analysis.

V was pared by 8 bases and J by 4 bases, with 17 bases between. From germline, CDR1 is MNHNS and CDR2 SASEGT. This CDR3 spans 15 amino acids. The authors sequenced TCR beta from blood CD8+ and CD4+ T cells. The rearrangement links TRBV6-1 to TRBJ2-2, with a tentative D call TRBD1 (6 bases). The sequencing input was CD8+ T cells from PBMCs. The sequence was obtained from a human donor with multiple sclerosis. The CDR3 nucleotides are TGTGCCAGCGGACCCTATACAGGGATCACCGGGGAGCTGTTTTTT. Protein product: CASGPYTGITGELFF.